This T cell receptor beta chain was retrieved from a study of PD-1 blockade in classical Hodgkin lymphoma. The CDR3 is made up of 13 amino acids. Germline V lookup: CDR1 MGHDK, CDR2 SYGVNS. V lost 3 bases and J lost 6, with 11 bases in between. There was relapse after autologous stem cell transplantation in every patient, and there was variation in brentuximab vedotin exposure. Assay used: immunoSEQ multiplex PCR; TCRdb lists only in-frame clones, some missing. The sample consists of tens of thousands of clones, 85% to 95% of them appearing once. The origin of this receptor is a human donor with classical Hodgkin lymphoma. The source was peripheral blood mononuclear cells (PBMCs), collected at baseline. The chain is built from TRBV25-1 and TRBJ1-1, with D tentatively TRBD1 (6 bases). For the CDR3, the DNA is TGTGCCAGCAGTGACACAGGGTGGGCTGAAGCTTTCTTT. This gives the protein CASSDTGWAEAFF.